The 7 T cell receptor beta chains below come from one sample, sequenced in a study of T-cell memory formation after mild COVID-19. TCRdb recomputed calls from the 5' RACE reads with MiXCR, one row per CDR3 protein. The sample contains roughly 610,000 distinct CDR3 sequences, 15% to 20% of which appear only once. Material: PBMCs or a T cell subset sorted from them (not recorded which). The receptors stem from an adult woman who had mild COVID-19 (a few samples of this study predate the infection). Cell type and time point are not known.

This clonotype has a handful of counts. The chain uses TRBV20-1 and TRBJ2-1; possible D gene TRBD2, 6 bases. V was pared by 7 bases and J by 8 bases, with 9 bases between. Per the germline V gene, CDR1 is DFQATT and CDR2 is SNEGSKA (reference sequence). CDR3 size: 10 residues. In DNA, the CDR3 is TGCAGTGTTTGGGGGGATGAGCAGTTCTTC. Encoded protein: CSVWGDEQFF.

This clonotype was counted a few times. V and J are TRBV12-3 or TRBV12-4 and TRBJ2-5; no clear D gene. This CDR3 comprises 12 residues. The ends were cut back, 5 bases at V and 5 bases at J, with 9 bases in the middle. The CDR3 reads CASSDFKETQYF. CDR3 DNA sequence: TGTGCCAGCAGTGACTTTAAGGAGACCCAGTACTTC.

This clonotype was seen a handful of times. The rearrangement links TRBV6-5 to TRBJ2-2; 7 bases line up with TRBD1. The V gene's germline CDR1 is MNHEY and CDR2 SVGAGI. The CDR3 extends over 16 amino acids. With 4 bases clipped from V and 4 bases from J, the junction kept 9 bases outside the gene matches. As DNA, the CDR3 is TGTGCCAGCAGTTCCTATTCCGGGACAGTCACCGGGGAGCTGTTTTTT. Translation gives CASSSYSGTVTGELFF.

Here the CDR3 reads CASSSRQRGFGELFF. DNA for the CDR3: TGCGCCAGCAGCAGCCGTCAACGGGGGTTCGGGGAGCTGTTTTTT. This sequence joins TRBV5-1 and TRBJ2-2; possibly TRBD2 for D (6 bases). There are 15 residues in the CDR3. The V and J ends lost 4 bases and 7 bases respectively, with 17 bases between them. The germline CDR1 and CDR2 sequences are SGHRS and YFSETQ.

This clonotype occurred a few times. CDR3 sequence: CASSSPQMTGWQYF. The CDR3 nucleotides are TGCGCCAGCAGCTCCCCTCAGATGACAGGGTGGCAGTACTTC. V and J are TRBV5-1 and TRBJ2-7, with 7 bases matching TRBD1. V shed 3 bases, J shed 9 bases, and the junction held 12 bases outside the gene matches. This CDR3 region has 14 residues. Germline loops: CDR1 SGHRS, CDR2 YFSETQ.

This clonotype has a handful of counts. CDR3 protein: CASIPHLNTEAFF. For the CDR3, the DNA is TGTGCCAGCATCCCGCATTTGAACACTGAAGCTTTCTTT. This rearrangement joins TRBV6-2 or TRBV6-3 to TRBJ1-1; D remains unclear. The CDR3 is 13 residues long. Germline CDR1 MNHEY, CDR2 SVGEGT. Between the trimmed V and J ends, which lost 7 bases and 0 bases, there was a span of 9 bases.

The chain couples TRBV18 to TRBJ1-3, with D unclear. The germline V and J ends were trimmed by 1 base and 3 bases, with 10 bases remaining between them. Germline loops: CDR1 KGHSH, CDR2 LQKENI. The length of the CDR3 is 15 residues. The CDR3 loop is CASSPLTGVGNTIYF. In DNA, the CDR3 is TGTGCCAGCTCACCACTTACCGGGGTTGGAAACACCATATATTTT.